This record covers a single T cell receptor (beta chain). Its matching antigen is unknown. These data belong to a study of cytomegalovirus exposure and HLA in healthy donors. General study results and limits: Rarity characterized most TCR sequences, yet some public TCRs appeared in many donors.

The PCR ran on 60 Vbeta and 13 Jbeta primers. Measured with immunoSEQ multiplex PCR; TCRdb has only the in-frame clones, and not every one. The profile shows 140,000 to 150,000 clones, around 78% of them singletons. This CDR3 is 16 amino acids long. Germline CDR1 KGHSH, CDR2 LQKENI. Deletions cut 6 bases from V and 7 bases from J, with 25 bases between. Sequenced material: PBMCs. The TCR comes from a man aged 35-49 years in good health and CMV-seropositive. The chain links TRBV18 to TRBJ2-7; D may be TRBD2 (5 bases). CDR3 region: CASSPMIPGSSGEQYF. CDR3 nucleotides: TGTGCCAGCTCCCCTATGATACCGGGATCATCCGGGGAGCAGTACTTC.